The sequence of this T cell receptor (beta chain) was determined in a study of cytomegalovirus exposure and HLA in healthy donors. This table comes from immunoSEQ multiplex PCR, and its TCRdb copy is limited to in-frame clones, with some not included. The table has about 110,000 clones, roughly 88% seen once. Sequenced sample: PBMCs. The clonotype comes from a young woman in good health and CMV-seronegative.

The CDR3 nucleotides are TGTGCCAGCAGCTCGACAGAAGGGATCTACGAGCAGTACTTC. It translates to CASSSTEGIYEQYF. This rearrangement joins TRBV7-9 to TRBJ2-7; D perhaps matches TRBD1 (5 bases). V was shortened by 4 bases and J by 3 bases, with 13 bases between the two germline ends. This CDR3 has 14 amino acids. Germline CDR1 SEHNR, CDR2 FQNEAQ (reference sequence). Together with reference TRBV7-9 and TRBJ2-7, the CDR3 gives the full variable domain: DTGVSQNPRHKITKRGQNVTFRCDPISEHNRLYWYRQTLGQGPEFLTYFQNEAQLEKSRLLSDRFSAERPKGSFSTLEIQRTEQGDSAMYLCASSSTEGIYEQYFGPGTRLTVT.